This T cell receptor (beta chain) originates from a study of regulatory T cells in long-lasting Graves disease. Researchers made TCR beta libraries by using iRepertoire HTBI primers and running Arm-PCR on CDR3 regions. Authors' processing steps: Detected in the samples were about 58 TRBV and 12 to 15 TRBJ segments. TCRdb fed the multiplex PCR reads into MiXCR, producing one record per CDR3 protein. None of the V and J calls come from the authors' own analysis; TCRdb made them. The sample contains about 530,000 distinct CDR3 sequences, around 15% of which appear only once. The time point: newly diagnosed GD, antithyroid drugs for less than 3 months. PBMC-extracted RNA yielded the TCR library. The V segment lost 1 base and the J segment 1 base; nucleotides outside the gene matches: 2. This CDR3 contains 15 residues. The germline V gene encodes CDR1 SGHNT and CDR2 YYREEE (reference sequence). The same data also contributed to another study, on T cells in Graves' hyperthyroidism and ophthalmopathy. As that study records: It was considered stable Graves' hyperthyroidism when ophthalmopathy did not progress within 18 months. Patients were excluded because of uncontrolled infection, other autoimmune disease, pregnancy or lactation. Orbital computed tomography, thyroid ultrasound, serum thyroxine and TRAb, and clinical symptoms together informed the diagnoses.

This sample comprised peripheral blood mononuclear cells (PBMCs), obtained at new diagnosis, from a patient treated with antithyroid drugs. V gene TRBV5-4 combines with J gene TRBJ1-1, with 9 bases aligning to TRBD1. This TCR was sampled from a woman aged 35 to 60 with Graves disease. CDR3 in amino acids: CASSLKGQGNTEAFF. The CDR3 DNA reads as TGTGCCAGCAGCTTGAAGGGACAGGGGAACACTGAAGCTTTCTTT.